These T cell receptor beta chains were read from a single sample in a study of cytomegalovirus exposure and HLA in healthy donors. Sequencing used immunoSEQ multiplex PCR; TCRdb keeps in-frame clones, though not all of them. The sample includes some 110,000 clones, around 82% seen only once; the top ten take about 1.6%. The material sequenced was PBMCs. These receptors came from a middle-aged man in good health and CMV-seronegative. CDR3s include the opening cysteine and the closing phenylalanine or tryptophan.

j_call v_call cdr3_aa
TRBJ1-1 TRBV10-3 CAISSGQGQNTEAFF
TRBJ2-5 TRBV4-3 CASSPGQGSETQYF
TRBJ2-1 TRBV5-1 CASSFQGAGNEQFF
TRBJ1-2 TRBV7-2 CASRGGQGPYYGYTF
TRBJ2-7 TRBV5-4 CASSLRGVFPYEQYF
TRBJ1-1 TRBV28 CASSLDSLQNTEAFF
TRBJ1-6 TRBV28 CASLQGAAYNSPLHF
TRBJ1-1 TRBV6-5 CASSYSWGRNTEAFF
TRBJ1-1 TRBV19 CASSIVRGKQMNTEAFF
TRBJ2-1 TRBV7-8 CASSLELAGDNEQFF
TRBJ2-3 TRBV5-1 CASSLGARTQYF
TRBJ2-5 TRBV11-2 CASSPWTGGRETQYF
TRBJ1-2 TRBV4-1 CASSLQGAYGYTF
TRBJ2-3 TRBV6-6 CASSSPGQGTDTQYF
TRBJ1-6 TRBV5-1 CASSIGTGTGDSPLHF
TRBJ1-2 TRBV7-9 CASSHLTGEASGYTF
TRBJ1-1 TRBV5-4 CASSLAGNTEAFF
TRBJ2-1 TRBV29-1 CSAPTTSGVYNEQFF
TRBJ2-7 TRBV5-1 CASSQPWRGLYEQYF
TRBJ2-1 TRBV7-9 CASSLPGLPQFF
TRBJ1-2 TRBV4-1 CASSQPGQGAFYGYTF
TRBJ2-5 TRBV7-6 CASSYRTVREETQYF
TRBJ2-3 TRBV7-2 CASSTGRGGDTQYF
TRBJ1-5 TRBV6-5 CASSHRGGNQPQHF
TRBJ1-3 TRBV19 CASSILGSGNTIYF
TRBJ2-5 TRBV10-3 CAISADHETQYF
TRBJ2-2 TRBV6-1 CASGPTVNTGELFF
TRBJ1-3 TRBV30 CAWSVGGSGNTIYF
TRBJ1-1 TRBV6-4 CASSGRRGQGAEFFF
TRBJ1-5 TRBV6-5 CASSSGTGSSNQPQHF
TRBJ1-6 TRBV2 CASSEGGEGLHF
TRBJ1-5 TRBV5-1 CASSPEGMDQPQHF
TRBJ1-2 TRBV4-3 CASSQSNRVSGYTF
TRBJ1-2 TRBV29-1 CSVGTGTGGVGYTF
TRBJ2-2 TRBV7-9 CASSLGQVNTGELFF
TRBJ1-2 TRBV6-5 CASSSGTVRGYTF
TRBJ2-3 TRBV6-5 CASSYLRQGTDTQYF
TRBJ1-6 TRBV7-6 CASRAGGASPLHF
TRBJ2-3 TRBV5-1 CASIREMGTDTQYF
TRBJ2-3 TRBV5-6 CASSPWTGNAQYF
TRBJ1-1 TRBV2 CASSSGNPNTEAFF
TRBJ1-2 TRBV6-1 CASSEVSTGGVGGYTF
TRBJ2-1 TRBV19 CASSILSGGEQFF
TRBJ1-1 TRBV19 CASSWGQGNRPSTEAFF
TRBJ1-4 TRBV6-6 CASSYTGFTNEKLFF
TRBJ2-2 TRBV18 CASSQGSTGELFF
TRBJ2-7 TRBV27 CASSPGQGFYEQYF
TRBJ2-5 TRBV10-1 CASSESTSGGQETQYF
TRBJ2-2 TRBV2 CASSDPGENTGELFF
TRBJ1-3 TRBV11-1 CASSLSGTSGNTIYF
TRBJ1-2 TRBV19 CASSRGGWEGPRDGYTF
TRBJ2-3 TRBV5-1 CASSYEGEGLRTDTQYF
TRBJ1-1 TRBV4-1 CASSRDIGREDEAFF
TRBJ1-6 TRBV9 CASSVEQGSNSPLHF